A single sample gave rise to the 6 T cell receptor beta chains below, sequenced in a study of cytomegalovirus exposure and HLA in healthy donors. Amplification used 60 Vbeta primers and 13 Jbeta primers. Sequencing used immunoSEQ multiplex PCR; TCRdb keeps in-frame clones, though not all of them. The sample lists about 130,000 clones; 75% were seen once. The sequenced sample consisted of PBMCs. These receptors were taken from a man aged 25-40 years in good health and CMV-seronegative.

The chain carries TRBV7-8 and TRBJ1-1; weak D call: TRBD1 (5 bases). This CDR3 comprises 16 residues. V was trimmed by 3 bases and J by 0 bases, leaving 14 bases between them. Germline V gene lookup returns CDR1 SGHVS and CDR2 FQNEAQ. The CDR3 DNA is TGTGCCAGCAGCTTGCGAACACGGGACTTGAACACTGAAGCTTTCTTT. Protein: CASSLRTRDLNTEAFF.

This chain links TRBV10-3 with TRBJ1-3; 9 nucleotides align to TRBD1. V lost 3 bases to trimming and J lost 0 bases; unmatched junction nucleotides: 6. The CDR3 is 17 amino acids. Looked up from germline, CDR1 is ENHRY and CDR2 is SYGVKD. CDR3 sequence: CAISDGTGLISGNTIYF. In nucleotides, the CDR3 is TGTGCCATCAGTGATGGGACAGGGCTGATCTCTGGAAACACCATATATTTT.

This rearrangement joins TRBV7-2 to TRBJ1-1; a possible D gene is TRBD1 (6 bases). The CDR3 is 14 residues long. Germline V gene data show CDR1 as SGHTA and CDR2 as FQGNSA. The germline V and J ends were trimmed by 5 bases and 1 base, with 11 bases remaining between them. The DNA of the CDR3 is TGTGCCAGCAGCCCAGGGGCGGCGAACACTGAAGCTTTCTTT. This codes for CASSPGAANTEAFF.

The rearrangement links TRBV5-1 to TRBJ2-5; 8 nucleotides align to TRBD2. The CDR3 consists of 16 residues. Germline CDR1 and CDR2: SGHRS and YFSETQ. V dropped 6 bases and J dropped 5; count of bases not matched to a gene: 15. The chain's CDR3 is CASMVGGAALMETQYF. For the CDR3, the DNA is TGCGCCAGCATGGTCGGGGGGGCCGCGTTGATGGAGACCCAGTACTTC. Full variable domain (outside the CDR3, taken from reference TRBV5-1 and TRBJ2-5): KAGVTQTPRYLIKTRGQQVTLSCSPISGHRSVSWYQQTPGQGLQFLFEYFSETQRNKGNFPGRFSGRQFSNSRSEMNVSTLELGDSALYLCASMVGGAALMETQYFGPGTRLLVL.

This clone was detected only once. The sample has other DNA sequences that encode this CDR3 too. V and J are TRBV5-1 and TRBJ2-2; TRBD1 agrees at 7 bases. This CDR3 has 15 amino acids. From germline, CDR1 is SGHRS and CDR2 YFSETQ. Trimming cost V 4 bases and J 0 bases; bases outside gene matches: 3. Written as DNA, the CDR3 is TGCGCCAGCAGCCCAGGGACAGCGAACACCGGGGAGCTGTTTTTT. It encodes CASSPGTANTGELFF. The variable domain in full, completed from reference TRBV5-1 and TRBJ2-2, reads KAGVTQTPRYLIKTRGQQVTLSCSPISGHRSVSWYQQTPGQGLQFLFEYFSETQRNKGNFPGRFSGRQFSNSRSEMNVSTLELGDSALYLCASSPGTANTGELFFGEGSRLTVL.

CDR3 loop: CASSRRGEQYF. The CDR3 DNA reads TGTGCCAGCAGCCGCAGGGGCGAGCAGTACTTC. This chain connects TRBV7-2 to TRBJ2-7, with D possibly matching TRBD1 (6 bases). CDR1 is SGHTA, CDR2 FQGNSA, per germline. Deletions cut 5 bases from V and 6 bases from J, with 8 bases between. The CDR3 runs to 11 residues.